The 22 T cell receptor beta chains presented below share a single source sample, sequenced in a study of blood T cells in healthy people across ages. A sample-barcoded 5' primer and a J-beta primer mix were used in a second PCR of about 7 to 12 cycles. TCRdb reprocessed the 5' RACE reads with MiXCR, giving one entry per CDR3 protein. The sample has 1 million or so distinct CDR3 sequences, 35% to 55% seen once. Material: blood. These receptors originate from a woman aged 55-70 years in good health.

This sequence joins TRBV5-6 and TRBJ2-4, with D perhaps matching TRBD1 or TRBD2 (6 bases each). Germline CDR1 is SGHDT and CDR2 is YYEEEE. Trimming removed 2 bases at V and 13 bases at J, with 16 bases between. The CDR3 runs to 13 residues. CDR3 sequence (DNA): TGTGCCAGCAGCTTTACGGGGGCAAGGGAGCAGTACTTC. Encoded protein: CASSFTGAREQYF. The whole variable domain, filled in from reference TRBV5-6 and TRBJ2-4, reads DAGVTQSPTHLIKTRGQQVTLRCSPKSGHDTVSWYQQALGQGPQFIFQYYEEEERQRGNFPDRFSGHQFPNYSSELNVNALLLGDSALYLCASSFTGAREQYFGAGTRLSVL.

The genes are TRBV11-1 and TRBJ2-7; no clear D gene. CDR1 SGHAT and CDR2 FQDESV come from the germline V gene (reference sequence). CDR3 length: 13 amino acids. V lost 7 bases, J lost 3 bases, and 13 bases lay in between. The CDR3 DNA is TGTGCCAGCAACCCCTCGGCTAACTACGAGCAGTACTTC. It yields the protein CASNPSANYEQYF.

At least ten counts were recorded for this clonotype. The gene calls are TRBV4-3 and TRBJ2-1; unclear D gene. The V end lost 0 bases, the J end lost 1 base, and 13 bases lay between the germline ends. This CDR3 region has 17 residues. CDR1 and CDR2 (germline): LGHNA, YSLEER. CDR3 DNA sequence: TGCGCCAGCAGCCAAGATACCGCAGTAGTGTCCTACAATGAGCAGTTCTTC. Translating gives CASSQDTAVVSYNEQFF.

The rearrangement uses TRBV5-1 and TRBJ2-3; TRBD1 is a possible D gene (5 bases). In germline, CDR1 is SGHRS, CDR2 YFSETQ. The CDR3 runs 14 residues. Trimming cost V 1 base and J 4 bases, with 10 bases left between them. The CDR3 loop is CASSLRQGPDTQYF. The CDR3 nucleotides read TGCGCCAGCAGCTTGAGGCAGGGCCCAGATACGCAGTATTTT.

The rearrangement uses TRBV7-8 and TRBJ1-2; no definite D call. V lost 5 bases to trimming and J lost 4 bases, with 11 bases between them. The V gene's germline CDR1 is SGHVS and CDR2 FQNEAQ. CDR3 length: 13 amino acids. CDR3 sequence: CASSRDMTYGYTF. CDR3 bases: TGTGCCAGCAGCCGAGACATGACCTATGGCTACACCTTC.

V usage is TRBV27 and J usage is TRBJ2-7, with a possible D match to TRBD2 (5 bases). The CDR3 sequence is 13 residues long. The V end was cut by 5 bases, the J end by 0 bases, with 8 bases between. CDR1 is MNHEY and CDR2 is SMNVEV in the germline V gene (reference sequence). In DNA, the CDR3 is TGTGCCAGCAGTGGACTCCCCTCCTACGAGCAGTACTTC. Translated, it gives CASSGLPSYEQYF.

The chain has TRBV28 and TRBJ1-1; the match to TRBD1 covers 7 bases. Germline V gives CDR1 MDHEN, CDR2 SYDVKM. With V trimmed by 6 bases and J by 2 bases, 9 bases remained unmatched. The CDR3 contains 15 residues. Here the CDR3 reads CASRLTGHLNTEAFF. The DNA of the CDR3 is TGTGCCAGCAGATTGACAGGGCACCTAAACACTGAAGCTTTCTTT. The whole variable domain, remainder taken from reference TRBV28 and TRBJ1-1, is DVKVTQSSRYLVKRTGEKVFLECVQDMDHENMFWYRQDPGLGLRLIYFSYDVKMKEKGDIPEGYSVSREKKERFSLILESASTNQTSMYLCASRLTGHLNTEAFFGQGTRLTVV.

J is TRBJ1-5 and V is TRBV19, with a possible D match to TRBD1 (6 bases). V lost 7 bases and J lost 3, with 16 bases in between. Germline values: CDR1 LNHDA, CDR2 SQIVND (reference sequence). The CDR3 runs 15 residues. For the CDR3, the DNA is TGTGCCAGTACCTCAAACAGGGTCCACAATCAGCCCCAGCATTTT. Translating it yields CASTSNRVHNQPQHF. The variable domain in full, with the rest retrieved from reference TRBV19 and TRBJ1-5, is DGGITQSPKYLFRKEGQNVTLSCEQNLNHDAMYWYRQDPGQGLRLIYYSQIVNDFQKGDIAEGYSVSREKKESFPLTVTSAQKNPTAFYLCASTSNRVHNQPQHFGDGTRLSIL.

The rearrangement links TRBV10-2 to TRBJ2-1; 7 bases are a match to TRBD2. The CDR3 covers 13 residues. Unmatched junction bases numbered 4, after V lost 9 bases and J lost 2 bases. Germline V gene data show CDR1 as WSHSY and CDR2 as SAAADI. Here the CDR3 DNA reads TGCGCCAGTGGGGACTACGCCTACAATGAGCAGTTCTTC. It encodes CASGDYAYNEQFF.

V usage is TRBV6-2 or TRBV6-3 and J usage is TRBJ2-7; 11 nucleotides align to TRBD2. V lost 6 bases to trimming and J lost 3 bases; unmatched junction nucleotides: 7. Germline CDR1 reads MNHEY; CDR2 reads SVGEGT. This CDR3 region has 15 residues. CDR3 loop: CASSQTGTSGYEQYF. CDR3 coding DNA: TGTGCCAGCAGCCAGACCGGGACTAGCGGCTACGAGCAGTACTTC.

This chain joins TRBV3-1 and TRBJ2-1, with 8 bases lining up with TRBD1. J lost 2 bases, V lost 8 bases, and 11 bases had no gene match. The length of the CDR3 is 16 residues. The germline V gene encodes CDR1 LGHDT and CDR2 YNNKEL (reference sequence). CDR3 sequence reads: CASGRDRRIPYNEQFF. Written as DNA, the CDR3 is TGTGCCAGCGGAAGGGACAGGCGGATACCCTACAATGAGCAGTTCTTC.

This clonotype was seen many times. The V call is TRBV29-1, the J call TRBJ2-7; D unclear. The V end lost 6 bases, the J end lost 3 bases, and 9 bases lay between the germline ends. Germline CDR1 reads SQVTM; CDR2 reads ANQGSEA. The CDR3 loop spans 11 amino acids. The CDR3 nucleotides are TGCAGCGTCACCCAGAGCTACGAGCAGTACTTC. Amino acids: CSVTQSYEQYF.

This clonotype was seen at least ten times. The V and J genes are TRBV20-1 and TRBJ2-1; 10 nucleotides agree with TRBD1. In germline, CDR1 is DFQATT, CDR2 SNEGSKA (reference sequence). This CDR3 is 14 amino acids long. V trimming: 1 base; J trimming: 12 bases; junction bases outside the gene matches: 9. The CDR3 region has the DNA TGCAGTGCTAGAGCCCTGGACAGGGGGTCTTCGCAGTTCTTC. This sequence encodes CSARALDRGSSQFF.

V is TRBV9 and J is TRBJ2-3, with TRBD2 as a possible D gene (5 bases). CDR1 SGDLS and CDR2 YYNGEE come from the germline V gene. V shed 5 bases and J shed 1 base, with 8 bases lying between them. This CDR3 region has 13 residues. Here the CDR3 reads CASRGAGTDTQYF. CDR3 DNA: TGTGCCAGCAGAGGAGCGGGCACAGATACGCAGTATTTT.

This clonotype was detected only a few times. The chain recombines TRBV7-3 with TRBJ2-2, with D possibly called TRBD1 or TRBD2 (5 bases each). The germline V and J ends were trimmed by 1 base and 6 bases, with 6 bases remaining between them. CDR3 size: 13 residues. Per germline, CDR1 SGHTA and CDR2 FQGTGA. This chain's CDR3 is CASSLRGPGELFF. CDR3 bases: TGTGCCAGCAGCTTAAGGGGACCCGGGGAGCTGTTTTTT.

The gene calls are TRBV29-1 and TRBJ2-5; tentatively, D is TRBD1 (5 bases). V gave up 3 bases and J gave up 1 base, with 15 bases separating them. Germline CDR1 reads SQVTM; CDR2 reads ANQGSEA. The length of the CDR3 is 15 residues. The CDR3 is CSVDRGAELQETQYF. In nucleotides, the CDR3 is TGCAGCGTTGACCGTGGGGCGGAACTCCAAGAGACCCAGTACTTC. Variable domain in full (rest from reference TRBV29-1 and TRBJ2-5): SAVISQKPSRDICQRGTSLTIQCQVDSQVTMMFWYRQQPGQSLTLIATANQGSEATYESGFVIDKFPISRPNLTFSTLTVSNMSPEDSSIYLCSVDRGAELQETQYFGPGTRLLVL.

V and J are TRBV18 and TRBJ2-7; 8 positions agree with TRBD1. The CDR3 loop spans 16 amino acids. The V gene end was trimmed by 0 bases and the J gene end by 1 base; junction bases not matched to a gene: 5. Germline V gene data show CDR1 as KGHSH and CDR2 as LQKENI. CDR3 in DNA: TGTGCCAGCTCACCACCTGAGACAGGGGCTTCCTACGAGCAGTACTTC. As protein: CASSPPETGASYEQYF.

This clonotype has only a few counts. This rearrangement joins TRBV11-2 to TRBJ2-7, with 7 bases aligning to TRBD2. Per the germline V gene, CDR1 is SGHAT and CDR2 is FQNNGV. The V segment lost 4 bases and the J segment 6 bases; nucleotides outside the gene matches: 6. This CDR3 is built from 13 residues. The CDR3 DNA follows: TGTGCCAGCAGCTATGCGGGAGTAGGCGAGCAGTACTTC. Translation: CASSYAGVGEQYF.

Many counts were recorded for this clonotype. The chain joins TRBV4-2 to TRBJ2-1, with 15 nucleotides matching TRBD2. J lost 8 bases, V lost 0 bases, and 2 bases had no gene match. The V gene's germline CDR1 is LGHNA and CDR2 YNFKEQ. The CDR3 length is 16 residues. CDR3 nucleotide sequence: TGTGCCAGCAGCCAAGAGGGACTAGCGGGAGGTTATGAGCAGTTCTTC. Translation gives CASSQEGLAGGYEQFF.

This rearrangement joins TRBV21-1 to TRBJ2-7. TRBV21-1 is given as a pseudogene. The CDR3 consists of 9 residues. The CDR3 spells CASSKEQYF. For the CDR3, the DNA is TGTGCCAGCAGCAAAGAGCAGTACTTC.

The J gene is TRBJ2-7, the V gene TRBV10-1; D call uncertain. The V gene's germline CDR1 is WNHNN and CDR2 SYGVQD (reference sequence). The CDR3 runs 14 residues. Deletions cut 2 bases from V and 7 bases from J, with 15 bases between. Here the CDR3 reads CASSERRKNNEQYF. CDR3 coding DNA: TGCGCCAGCAGTGAGAGACGGAAAAATAATGAGCAGTACTTC.

The chain carries TRBV28 and TRBJ2-1, with 11 bases that match TRBD2. The CDR3 consists of 17 residues. Losses at the gene ends were 1 base for V and 2 bases for J; bases not matched to a gene: 4. Germline CDR1 is MDHEN and CDR2 is SYDVKM. The CDR3 loop is CASSLSTSGAAYNEQFF. The CDR3 DNA reads TGTGCCAGCAGTTTATCGACTAGCGGGGCGGCCTACAATGAGCAGTTCTTC.